These 14 T cell receptor beta chains originate from one sample sequenced in a study of neurological immune-mediated disorders. TCRdb reprocessed the 5' RACE reads with MiXCR, giving one entry per CDR3 protein. In the table there are about 26,000 distinct CDR3 sequences, about 3.5% of which are singletons. The sequenced material came from PBMCs. These receptors all stem from a woman in her 30s with multiple sclerosis.

The table lists this clonotype with many counts. The rearrangement joins TRBV7-2 to TRBJ2-7, with a tentative D call TRBD2 (5 bases). Germline loops: CDR1 SGHTA, CDR2 FQGNSA. This CDR3 comprises 15 residues. V dropped 4 bases and J dropped 0 bases, with 13 bases sitting between them. CDR3 sequence (DNA): TGTGCCAGCAGCTCCCGGGAACAGTCCTCCTACGAGCAGTACTTC. Translated, it gives CASSSREQSSYEQYF.

This clonotype came up a few times. This sequence may be a read error, since a much larger clone differs from it by one base. This rearrangement joins TRBV7-9 to TRBJ2-7; D unresolved. CDR3 length equals 13 residues. The germline gives CDR1 SEHNR, CDR2 FQNEAQ (reference sequence). V was clipped by 3 bases and J by 7 bases, with 13 bases between them. The CDR3: CASSFGQYREQYF. In DNA, the CDR3 is TGTGCCAGCAGCTTTGGTCAGTATAGAGAGCAGTACTTC.

With respect to this clonotype: This sequence may be a read error, since a much larger clone differs from it by one base. This chain links TRBV18 with TRBJ1-1; TRBD1 might be the D (6 bases). This CDR3 has 13 residues. V was cut by 2 bases and J by 10 bases, with 14 bases left in between. CDR1 and CDR2 (germline): KGHSH, LQKENI. The CDR3 sequence: CASSPTGGAGAFF. CDR3 nucleotides: TGTGCCAGCTCACCAACCGGGGGGGCAGGAGCTTTCTTT. Full variable domain (outside the CDR3, taken from reference TRBV18 and TRBJ1-1): NAGVMQNPRHLVRRRGQEARLRCSPMKGHSHVYWYRQLPEEGLKFMVYLQKENIIDESGMPKERFSAEFPKEGPSILRIQQVVRGDSAAYFCASSPTGGAGAFFGQGTRLTVV.

This clonotype was counted many times. For the CDR3, the DNA is TGTGCCAGCAGCTCCCAACGGGAGTCATATCGGGGCTACACCTTC. The encoded protein is CASSSQRESYRGYTF. V is TRBV21-1 and J is TRBJ1-2. TRBV21-1 is a known pseudogene. CDR3 length: 15 amino acids.

This clonotype was picked up many times. The chain has TRBV20-1 and TRBJ2-1; 8 bases agree with TRBD1. CDR1 is DFQATT, CDR2 SNEGSKA, per germline (reference sequence). With V trimmed by 4 bases and J by 6 bases, 5 bases remained unmatched. The CDR3 spans 13 residues. The CDR3 sequence is CSAKQGAPNEQFF. The CDR3 nucleotides are TGCAGTGCTAAGCAGGGGGCGCCCAATGAGCAGTTCTTC.

This clonotype is medium-sized in the sample. This sequence joins TRBV24-1 and TRBJ2-5; maybe TRBD1 (6 bases). V was shortened by 2 bases and J by 5 bases, with 14 bases between the two germline ends. The germline CDR1 and CDR2 sequences are KGHDR and SFDVKD. The CDR3 runs to 15 residues. The CDR3 reads CATSDSRGAWETQYF. DNA for the CDR3: TGTGCCACCAGTGATTCCAGGGGAGCATGGGAGACCCAGTACTTC.

This clonotype was seen a few times. The chain links TRBV5-5 to TRBJ2-3; D perhaps matches TRBD1 (6 bases). V dropped 2 bases and J dropped 4 bases, with 29 bases sitting between them. Germline V gene lookup returns CDR1 SGHKS and CDR2 YYEKEE (reference sequence). CDR3 length: 20 residues. CDR3 sequence reads: CASSFLPSWDTPWASDTQYF. The CDR3 coding sequence is TGTGCCAGCAGCTTCCTCCCTAGCTGGGACACTCCATGGGCTTCAGATACGCAGTATTTT. Full variable domain (outside the CDR3, taken from reference TRBV5-5 and TRBJ2-3): DAGVTQSPTHLIKTRGQQVTLRCSPISGHKSVSWYQQVLGQGPQFIFQYYEKEERGRGNFPDRFSARQFPNYSSELNVNALLLGDSALYLCASSFLPSWDTPWASDTQYFGPGTRLTVL.

In this sample, this clonotype turned up many times. This sequence joins TRBV29-1 and TRBJ1-3; no clear D. The ends were cut back, 2 bases at V and 4 bases at J, with 9 bases in the middle. Germline loops: CDR1 SQVTM, CDR2 ANQGSEA. The CDR3 is made up of 13 amino acids. The CDR3 sequence is CSVERQSGNTIYF. The CDR3 nucleotides read TGCAGCGTTGAACGGCAGTCGGGAAACACCATATATTTT. Together with reference TRBV29-1 and TRBJ1-3, the CDR3 gives the full variable domain: SAVISQKPSRDICQRGTSLTIQCQVDSQVTMMFWYRQQPGQSLTLIATANQGSEATYESGFVIDKFPISRPNLTFSTLTVSNMSPEDSSIYLCSVERQSGNTIYFGEGSWLTVV.

There are many counts of this clonotype. A much larger clone differs from this one at a single base, so this may be a read error. The chain recombines TRBV7-8 with TRBJ1-2; D uncertain. The germline V gene encodes CDR1 SGHVS and CDR2 FQNEAQ. The CDR3 loop spans 13 amino acids. V gave up 5 bases and J gave up 2 bases, with 9 bases separating them. CDR3 bases: TGTGCCAGCAGCATGAAAAGGAACTATGGCTACACCTTC. Its protein is CASSMKRNYGYTF.

In its sample, this clonotype is medium-sized (0.01 to 0.1%). The chain recombines TRBV12-3 or TRBV12-4 with TRBJ1-5, with D tentatively TRBD1 (6 bases). This CDR3 comprises 14 residues. The V gene lost 6 bases and the J gene lost 5 bases, with 14 bases spanning the gap. CDR3 DNA sequence: TGTGCCAGCAGCCTACAGGGCGGATATCAGCCCCAGCATTTT. This gives the protein CASSLQGGYQPQHF.

The table lists this clonotype with many counts. This sequence joins TRBV7-3 and TRBJ2-3; D may be TRBD2 (5 bases). The CDR3 length is 14 residues. Germline V gene lookup returns CDR1 SGHTA and CDR2 FQGTGA. Trimming shortened V by 1 base and J by 6 bases, and 11 bases separated the two germline ends. CDR3 DNA: TGTGCCAGCAGCTTAAGGGCTAGCCCCGATACGCAGTATTTT. Its translation is CASSLRASPDTQYF.

Notes on this clonotype: Possible read error: a much larger clone is one base away. The V gene is TRBV24-1, the J gene TRBJ2-5; D gene unclear. CDR1 is KGHDR and CDR2 is SFDVKD in the germline V gene. This CDR3 spans 14 amino acids. Trimming left V 3 bases short and J 3 bases short, with 10 bases between. The CDR3 DNA reads as TGTGCCACCAGTGATACCGTGAAGAAAGAGACCCAGTACTTC. Translated, it gives CATSDTVKKETQYF.

This clonotype was counted at least ten times. J is TRBJ2-6 and V is TRBV20-1; D is undetermined. Germline CDR1 DFQATT, CDR2 SNEGSKA (reference sequence). The V gene lost 5 bases and the J gene lost 3 bases, with 11 bases spanning the gap. The CDR3 is made up of 14 amino acids. The DNA of the CDR3 is TGCAGTGCTTCTGACCTATTTGGGGCCAACGTCCTGACTTTC. Encoded protein: CSASDLFGANVLTF.

This clonotype was observed many times. The chain recombines TRBV5-1 with TRBJ1-1; D is perhaps TRBD1 (6 bases). The V gene's germline CDR1 is SGHRS and CDR2 YFSETQ. Between the trimmed V and J ends, which lost 6 bases and 0 bases, there was a span of 18 bases. The CDR3 is 16 residues long. CDR3 DNA sequence: TGCGCCAGCAATCCCTCCCCGGGACATCTGAACACTGAAGCTTTCTTT. Amino acids: CASNPSPGHLNTEAFF.